Each of the 21 T cell receptor beta chains below was sequenced from the same sample in a study of blood T cell repertoires in COVID-19. Clones were sequenced by immunoSEQ multiplex PCR, and TCRdb holds only the in-frame ones, with some missing. This table holds 150,000 to 200,000 clones, about 83% found once. Source material: peripheral blood. The receptor source for this set is a man aged 60-69 years with acute or convalescent COVID-19.

V is TRBV30 and J is TRBJ2-6; D is perhaps TRBD1 (6 bases). V was cut by 0 bases and J by 9 bases, with 15 bases left in between. The CDR3 length is 15 residues. The germline gives CDR1 GTSNPN, CDR2 SVGIG (reference sequence). The CDR3 DNA sequence: TGTGCCTGGAGTGTACAGGACAGCGATTACAACGTCCTGACTTTC. It is translated as CAWSVQDSDYNVLTF.

The V call is TRBV3-1 (or the pseudogene TRBV3-2), the J call TRBJ2-1; D possibly corresponds to TRBD1 (5 bases). Between the trimmed V and J ends, which lost 3 bases and 5 bases, there was a span of 20 bases. The germline CDR1 and CDR2 sequences are LGHDT and YNNKEL (reference sequence). The CDR3 is made up of 17 amino acids. Here the CDR3 DNA reads TGTGCCAGCAGCCAGCCAGGGATAAGGGATCGGGACAATGAGCAGTTCTTC. It codes for CASSQPGIRDRDNEQFF.

The gene calls are TRBV30 and TRBJ1-1, with D possibly TRBD1 on 6 matching bases. This CDR3 is built from 15 residues. CDR1 is GTSNPN and CDR2 is SVGIG in the germline V gene (reference sequence). The germline V and J ends were trimmed by 0 bases and 1 base, with 12 bases remaining between them. The CDR3 sequence: CAWSVGRGRNTEAFF. The CDR3 coding sequence is TGTGCCTGGAGTGTAGGAAGGGGGAGGAACACTGAAGCTTTCTTT.

V usage is TRBV20-1 and J usage is TRBJ2-7; D may be TRBD2 (5 bases). CDR1 and CDR2 from the germline V gene are DFQATT and SNEGSKA (reference sequence). Trimming shortened V by 3 bases and J by 2 bases, and 8 bases separated the two germline ends. CDR3 length: 12 residues. The DNA of the CDR3 is TGCAGTGCTAGTGAGGGCACCTACGAGCAGTACTTC. Protein: CSASEGTYEQYF.

V and J are TRBV24-1 and TRBJ2-3, with 8 positions matching TRBD1. J gave up 4 bases and V 4 bases, and 6 bases lay outside the gene matches. In germline, CDR1 is KGHDR, CDR2 SFDVKD. The CDR3 extends over 15 amino acids. The DNA for the CDR3 is TGTGCCACCAGTGACCTGGACAGGGACGCAGATACGCAGTATTTT. Its translation: CATSDLDRDADTQYF.

The rearrangement uses TRBV27 and TRBJ2-7; TRBD1 matches at 10 bases. CDR3 length equals 16 residues. J was trimmed by 3 bases and V by 5 bases; bases with no gene match: 10. CDR1 MNHEY and CDR2 SMNVEV come from the germline V gene (reference sequence). The CDR3: CASSDFMTGGVYEQYF. The CDR3 DNA sequence: TGTGCCAGCAGTGACTTTATGACAGGGGGCGTCTACGAGCAGTACTTC.

The gene calls are TRBV7-9 and TRBJ1-2; 9 bases match TRBD1. Germline values: CDR1 SEHNR, CDR2 FQNEAQ (reference sequence). CDR3 length: 12 residues. The V and J ends lost 7 bases and 7 bases, in that order; junction bases with no gene match: 4. The CDR3 reads CASKQGAGGYTF. The CDR3 region has the DNA TGTGCCAGCAAACAGGGGGCCGGTGGCTACACCTTC.

Regarding this clone: The same CDR3 is also encoded by other DNA sequences in this sample. CDR3 in amino acids: CASSGAGGTDTQYF. For the CDR3, the DNA is TGCGCCAGCAGCGGGGCGGGGGGGACAGATACGCAGTATTTT. This chain joins TRBV5-1 and TRBJ2-3; 9 nucleotides line up with TRBD2. J gave up 3 bases and V 4 bases, and 3 bases lay outside the gene matches. In germline, CDR1 is SGHRS, CDR2 YFSETQ. CDR3 length: 14 residues.

The chain is built from TRBV19 and TRBJ2-2; 7 nucleotides agree with TRBD1. Germline V gene sequence: CDR1 LNHDA, CDR2 SQIVND (reference sequence). The CDR3 contains 13 residues. V trimming: 4 bases; J trimming: 6 bases; junction bases outside the gene matches: 2. Here the CDR3 reads CASSNQGAGELFF. CDR3 DNA: TGTGCCAGTAGTAATCAGGGGGCCGGGGAGCTGTTTTTT.

This clone appeared a few times. The gene calls are TRBV5-1 and TRBJ2-1, with 11 bases that match TRBD1. Looked up from germline, CDR1 is SGHRS and CDR2 is YFSETQ. J gave up 3 bases and V 5 bases, and 4 bases lay outside the gene matches. This CDR3 is built from 15 residues. The chain's CDR3 is CASSTGQGGYNEQFF. DNA for the CDR3: TGCGCCAGCAGTACGGGACAGGGGGGCTACAATGAGCAGTTCTTC.

The rearrangement joins TRBV3-1 (or the pseudogene TRBV3-2) to TRBJ1-1, with TRBD1 matching 8 bases. The V segment lost 4 bases and the J segment 4 bases; nucleotides outside the gene matches: 5. This CDR3 is 14 amino acids long. Per the germline V gene, CDR1 is LGHDT and CDR2 is YNNKEL (reference sequence). The CDR3 is CASSRTGSVTEAFF. The CDR3, as DNA: TGTGCCAGCAGCCGGACAGGGTCGGTCACTGAAGCTTTCTTT.

The chain carries TRBV5-1 and TRBJ1-2; 9 positions match TRBD1. This CDR3 region has 14 residues. V gave up 4 bases and J gave up 3 bases; unmatched junction bases: 4. Germline CDR1 and CDR2: SGHRS and YFSETQ. CDR3 residues: CASSPGQGHYGYTF. Here the CDR3 DNA reads TGCGCCAGCAGCCCGGGACAGGGCCACTATGGCTACACCTTC.

The chain carries TRBV18 and TRBJ2-3; D is perhaps TRBD2 (6 bases). The CDR3 spans 18 residues. Per the germline V gene, CDR1 is KGHSH and CDR2 is LQKENI. Between the trimmed V and J ends, which lost 2 bases and 2 bases, there was a span of 20 bases. Here the CDR3 reads CASSPISGPGAPTDTQYF. The CDR3 nucleotides are TGTGCCAGCTCACCAATATCGGGACCGGGAGCCCCCACAGATACGCAGTATTTT.

This clone is a singleton in its sample. The V call is TRBV18, the J call TRBJ2-2, with 9 nucleotides matching TRBD1. CDR3 size: 17 residues. Germline loops: CDR1 KGHSH, CDR2 LQKENI. V dropped 2 bases and J dropped 3; count of bases not matched to a gene: 7. CDR3 coding DNA: TGTGCCAGCTCACCAAACCCGGGACAGGGTGACACCGGGGAGCTGTTTTTT. It encodes CASSPNPGQGDTGELFF.

The chain joins TRBV6-5 to TRBJ2-2, with D uncertain. CDR3 length: 11 residues. Germline V gene lookup returns CDR1 MNHEY and CDR2 SVGAGI. CDR3 sequence (DNA): TGTGCTGTTCGGGTCGCCGGGGAGCTGTTTTTT. Protein: CAVRVAGELFF.

The V and J genes are TRBV30 and TRBJ1-1; D may be TRBD1 (5 bases). CDR1 is GTSNPN, CDR2 SVGIG, per germline (reference sequence). This CDR3 is 15 amino acids long. V was shortened by 2 bases and J by 6 bases, with 19 bases between the two germline ends. The CDR3 region is CAWSWVGQPRAEAFF. For the CDR3, the DNA is TGTGCCTGGAGTTGGGTGGGGCAGCCCCGCGCTGAAGCTTTCTTT.

This sequence joins TRBV19 and TRBJ2-7; 12 positions match TRBD2. The V and J ends lost 5 bases and 6 bases, in that order; junction bases with no gene match: 5. CDR3 length: 14 residues. Germline V lookup: CDR1 LNHDA, CDR2 SQIVND (reference sequence). CDR3 sequence: CASSPSGGAGEQYF. Written as DNA, the CDR3 is TGTGCCAGTAGTCCTAGCGGGGGGGCTGGCGAGCAGTACTTC.

The V call is TRBV5-8, the J call TRBJ1-3; 8 bases fit TRBD1. The V segment lost 6 bases and the J segment 2 bases; nucleotides outside the gene matches: 7. Germline V lookup: CDR1 SGHTS, CDR2 YDEGEE. There are 15 residues in the CDR3. The CDR3 spells CASTRTGYTGNTIYF. DNA of the CDR3: TGTGCCAGCACCCGGACAGGGTACACTGGAAACACCATATATTTT.

The CDR3 is CASSTGQDNSPLHF. CDR3 nucleotide sequence: TGTGCCAGCAGCACCGGACAGGATAATTCACCCCTCCACTTT. This chain joins TRBV5-4 and TRBJ1-6, with 7 bases matching TRBD1. Germline CDR1 reads SGHNT; CDR2 reads YYREEE (reference sequence). Losses at the gene ends were 4 bases for V and 5 bases for J; bases not matched to a gene: 3. The CDR3 loop spans 14 amino acids.

The chain has TRBV7-2 and TRBJ2-2; 11 bases align to TRBD2. The junction had 6 bases not matched to a gene; V was cut back by 6 bases and J by 3 bases. The CDR3 length is 16 residues. Germline V lookup: CDR1 SGHTA, CDR2 FQGNSA. The chain's CDR3 is CASSSTSGTYTGELFF. The CDR3, as DNA: TGTGCCAGCAGTTCGACTAGCGGGACATACACCGGGGAGCTGTTTTTT.

The chain uses TRBV7-2 and TRBJ1-1; 9 nucleotides agree with TRBD1. The germline gives CDR1 SGHTA, CDR2 FQGNSA. The junction had 10 bases not matched to a gene; V was cut back by 4 bases and J by 4 bases. This CDR3 is 16 amino acids long. The CDR3 DNA reads TGTGCCAGCAGCTACCGACAGGGGGGCCTTGGCACTGAAGCTTTCTTT. Protein product: CASSYRQGGLGTEAFF.